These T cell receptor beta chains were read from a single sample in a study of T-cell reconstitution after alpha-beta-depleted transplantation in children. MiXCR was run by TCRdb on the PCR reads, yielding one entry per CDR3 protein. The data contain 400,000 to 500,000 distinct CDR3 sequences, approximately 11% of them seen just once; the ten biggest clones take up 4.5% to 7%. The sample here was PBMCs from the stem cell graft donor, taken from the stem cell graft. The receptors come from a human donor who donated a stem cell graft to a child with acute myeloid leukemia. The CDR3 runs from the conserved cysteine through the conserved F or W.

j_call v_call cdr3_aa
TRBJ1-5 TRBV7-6 CASSLEQGNSNQPQHF
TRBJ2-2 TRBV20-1 CSASGTGSTGELFF
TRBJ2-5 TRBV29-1 CSARGTYQETQYF
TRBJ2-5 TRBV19 CASSIGGRTGETQYF
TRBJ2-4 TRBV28 CASNTGFTAKNIQYF
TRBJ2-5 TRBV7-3 CASSLTAGGSGETQYF
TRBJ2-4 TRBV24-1 CATCLAVAKNIQYF
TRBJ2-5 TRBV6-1 CASSRDRGRWAQYF
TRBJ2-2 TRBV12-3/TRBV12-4 CASTRLAENTGELFF
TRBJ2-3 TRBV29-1 CSASGGARSTDTQYF
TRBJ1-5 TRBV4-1 CASSLGPLVNQPQHF
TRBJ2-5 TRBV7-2 CASSLGGSKETQYF
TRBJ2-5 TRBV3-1 CAIPSRLAEQETQYF
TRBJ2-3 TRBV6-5 CASRGQFNTDTQYF
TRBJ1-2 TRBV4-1 CASSQEWGPDYGYTF
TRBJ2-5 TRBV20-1 CSARLALGETQYF
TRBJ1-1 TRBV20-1 CSATDRPQAFF
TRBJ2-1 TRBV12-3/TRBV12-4 CASSQTSGGRYNEQFF
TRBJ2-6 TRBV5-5 CASTWVLPSGANVLTF
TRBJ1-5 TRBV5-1 CASSSRGGSGQPQHF
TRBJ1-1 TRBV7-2 CASSPRRENTEAFF
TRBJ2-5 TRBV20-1 CSASDQRGGDQYF
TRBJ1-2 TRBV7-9 CASSPSGGGGGYTF
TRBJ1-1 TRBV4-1 CASTQGVGGPKNTDAFF
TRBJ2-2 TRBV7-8 CVSSPAAGNTGELFF
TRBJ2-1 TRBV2 CASSPPGGLHNEQFF
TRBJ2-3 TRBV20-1 CSARGIPSGQGVTQYF
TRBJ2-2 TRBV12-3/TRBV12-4 CASSLRQGAVGELFF
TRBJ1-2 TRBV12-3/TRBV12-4 CASSNRGNYGYTF
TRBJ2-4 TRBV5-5 CASSGWDRGNIQYF
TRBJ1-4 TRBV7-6 CASSTSVAANEKLFF
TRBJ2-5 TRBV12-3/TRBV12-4 CASSFVSLETQYF
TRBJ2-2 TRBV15 CATSGLAERGELFF
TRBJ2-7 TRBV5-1 CASSPERVSYEQYF
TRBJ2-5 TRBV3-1 CASSESAPNQETQYF
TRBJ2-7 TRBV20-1 CSARRDAYEQYF
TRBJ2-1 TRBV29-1 CTGLAGNYNEQFF
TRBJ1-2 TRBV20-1 CSAGVTAVVYTF
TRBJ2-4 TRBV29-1 CSAGEAKNIQYF
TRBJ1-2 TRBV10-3 CAISGQSLGYTF
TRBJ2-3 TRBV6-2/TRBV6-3 CASSYGMSTDTQYF
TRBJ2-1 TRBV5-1 CASSAETRPEQFF
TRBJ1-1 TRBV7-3 CASSPGRENTEAFF
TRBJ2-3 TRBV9 CASSPWRSSTDTQYF
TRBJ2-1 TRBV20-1 CSAAGVYNEQFF
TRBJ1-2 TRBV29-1 CSAISRQGAGGYTF
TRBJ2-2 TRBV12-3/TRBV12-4 CATYTTGELFF
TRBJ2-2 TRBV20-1 CSAGTGANTGELFF
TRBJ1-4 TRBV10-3 CAIRAGSTNEKLFF
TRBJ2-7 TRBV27 CASSAGLAIYEQYF
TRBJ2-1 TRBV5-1 CASSLTSGGSVEQFF
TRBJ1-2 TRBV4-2 CASSRPSQTGGMGYTF